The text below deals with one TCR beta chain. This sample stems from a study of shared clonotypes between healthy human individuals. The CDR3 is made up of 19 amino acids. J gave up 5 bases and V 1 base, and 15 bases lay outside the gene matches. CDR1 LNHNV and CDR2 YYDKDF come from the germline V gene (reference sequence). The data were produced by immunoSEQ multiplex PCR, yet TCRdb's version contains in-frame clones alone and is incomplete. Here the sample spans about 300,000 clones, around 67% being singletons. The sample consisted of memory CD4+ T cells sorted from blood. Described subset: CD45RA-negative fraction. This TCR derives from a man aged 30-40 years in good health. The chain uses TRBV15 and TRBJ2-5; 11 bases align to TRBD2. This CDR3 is CATSRAPAGASGRLETQYF. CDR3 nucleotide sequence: TGTGCCACCAGCAGAGCCCCAGCGGGGGCTAGCGGGAGGCTGGAGACCCAGTACTTC.